The rows below give T cell receptor beta chains drawn from one sample of a study of OX40 agonist ivuxolimab in advanced cancers. Profiled with immunoSEQ multiplex PCR; TCRdb holds only in-frame clones, not every one. Of tens of thousands of clones listed, approximately 86% were seen once; the top ten hold roughly 1.3%. The sequenced sample was CD4+ or CD8+ T cells sorted from blood, obtained in a trial of the OX40 agonist ivuxolimab. These receptors came from an adult with an advanced solid tumor such as melanoma, head and neck, liver or kidney cancer. CDR3s include the opening cysteine and the closing phenylalanine or tryptophan. A D gene is named only where the DNA matches it firmly. Clone size appears in some rows only: once, few, many, or a class for an expanded clone.

v_gene: TRBV9; abundance: -; j_gene: TRBJ1-2; d_gene: -; CDR3aa: CASSETPGANYGYTF; CDR3nt: TGTGCCAGCAGCGAGACCCCAGGCGCTAACTATGGCTACACCTTC
v_gene: TRBV19; abundance: few; j_gene: TRBJ2-2; d_gene: -; CDR3aa: CATGQTGELFF; CDR3nt: TGTGCCACCGGACAGACCGGGGAGCTGTTTTTT
v_gene: TRBV2; abundance: -; j_gene: TRBJ2-2; d_gene: -; CDR3aa: CASRVQSTGELFF; CDR3nt: TGTGCCAGCAGAGTACAGAGCACCGGGGAGCTGTTTTTT
v_gene: TRBV28; abundance: -; j_gene: TRBJ1-2; d_gene: -; CDR3aa: CASSRGQSGYTF; CDR3nt: TGTGCCAGCAGCCGCGGACAGTCAGGCTACACCTTC
v_gene: TRBV9; abundance: -; j_gene: TRBJ1-3; d_gene: -; CDR3aa: CASSVSSGNTIYF; CDR3nt: TGTGCCAGCAGCGTATCGTCTGGAAACACCATATATTTT
v_gene: TRBV5-1; abundance: -; j_gene: TRBJ2-5; d_gene: TRBD2; CDR3aa: CASSRGTSGQETQYF; CDR3nt: TGCGCCAGCAGCCGGGGGACTAGCGGACAAGAGACCCAGTACTTC
v_gene: TRBV5-1; abundance: once; j_gene: TRBJ2-7; d_gene: -; CDR3aa: CASSLGSAGPDSYEQYF; CDR3nt: TGCGCCAGCAGCTTGGGATCTGCGGGACCGGACTCCTACGAGCAGTACTTC
v_gene: TRBV30; abundance: -; j_gene: TRBJ2-3; d_gene: -; CDR3aa: CAWSPRDTQYF; CDR3nt: TGTGCCTGGAGTCCGAGGGATACGCAGTATTTT
v_gene: TRBV23-1; abundance: -; j_gene: TRBJ1-1; d_gene: TRBD1; CDR3aa: CARTGTGGVLTEAFF; CDR3nt: TGCGCCAGAACAGGGACAGGGGGCGTTTTAACTGAAGCTTTCTTT
v_gene: TRBV5-4; abundance: -; j_gene: TRBJ1-1; d_gene: TRBD1; CDR3aa: CASSVTGGIVEAFF; CDR3nt: TGTGCCAGCAGCGTGACAGGGGGGATTGTTGAAGCTTTCTTT
v_gene: TRBV11-2; abundance: -; j_gene: TRBJ1-2; d_gene: -; CDR3aa: CASSLDLRGNYGYAF; CDR3nt: TGTGCCAGCAGCTTAGATCTCCGGGGTAACTATGGCTACGCCTTC
v_gene: TRBV5-8; abundance: -; j_gene: TRBJ1-5; d_gene: -; CDR3aa: CASSWGGADQPQHF; CDR3nt: TGTGCCAGCAGCTGGGGGGGGGCCGATCAGCCCCAGCATTTT
v_gene: TRBV27; abundance: once; j_gene: TRBJ2-4; d_gene: -; CDR3aa: CASSDRGPPEDIQYF; CDR3nt: TGTGCCAGCAGCGACCGGGGACCTCCTGAAGACATTCAGTACTTC
v_gene: TRBV15; abundance: -; j_gene: TRBJ2-1; d_gene: -; CDR3aa: CATSRDMGGDEQFF; CDR3nt: TGTGCCACCAGCAGAGATATGGGGGGCGATGAGCAGTTCTTC
v_gene: TRBV5-1; abundance: -; j_gene: TRBJ2-5; d_gene: -; CDR3aa: CASSLGAWGVGETQYF; CDR3nt: TGCGCCAGCAGCTTGGGGGCCTGGGGGGTTGGTGAGACCCAGTACTTC
v_gene: TRBV28; abundance: -; j_gene: TRBJ2-7; d_gene: -; CDR3aa: CASSPSLGNYEQYF; CDR3nt: TGTGCCAGCAGTCCCTCGCTCGGGAACTACGAGCAGTACTTC
v_gene: TRBV19; abundance: -; j_gene: TRBJ1-2; d_gene: -; CDR3aa: CASSLVPGGSRGYTF; CDR3nt: TGTGCCAGTAGCCTGGTTCCGGGGGGCAGCCGGGGCTACACCTTC
v_gene: TRBV11-2; abundance: -; j_gene: TRBJ2-3; d_gene: -; CDR3aa: CASSGRLGDTQYF; CDR3nt: TGTGCCAGCAGCGGGAGATTGGGAGATACGCAGTATTTT